The rows below give T cell receptor beta chains drawn from one sample of a study of blood T cell repertoires in COVID-19. Assay used: immunoSEQ multiplex PCR; TCRdb lists only in-frame clones, some missing. The sample gives roughly 200,000 clones, around 79% of which show up once; about 6.5% is in the top ten. What was sequenced was peripheral blood. These receptors were obtained from a middle-aged woman with COVID-19, enrolled during active disease. The CDR3 runs from the conserved cysteine through the conserved F or W. D genes are given only for firm matches. The size field is filled for only some rows; it gives once, few, many or a size class.

NA	TRBD1	TRBJ1-1	TRBV6-5	CASLGQGARVTEAFF	TGTGCCAGCCTAGGACAGGGGGCCAGAGTGACTGAAGCTTTCTTT
NA	NA	TRBJ1-2	TRBV5-1	CASSPMEYGYTF	TGCGCCAGCAGCCCAATGGAGTATGGCTACACCTTC
NA	NA	TRBJ1-2	TRBV3-1/TRBV3-2	CASSQGQYGYTF	TGTGCCAGCAGCCAAGGACAGTATGGCTACACCTTC
NA	TRBD1	TRBJ2-5	TRBV5-6	CASGVPAGTGGETQYF	TGTGCCAGCGGAGTACCGGCCGGGACAGGGGGGGAGACCCAGTACTTC
NA	NA	TRBJ2-3	TRBV3-1/TRBV3-2	CASSQEPLGIRGDTQYF	TGTGCCAGCAGCCAAGAGCCTCTAGGGATTCGGGGAGATACGCAGTATTTT
NA	TRBD1	TRBJ1-2	TRBV14	CASSRWTGEPAYGYTF	TGTGCCAGCAGTCGTTGGACAGGGGAACCTGCCTATGGCTACACCTTC
NA	NA	TRBJ2-1	TRBV9	CASSGLGVYNEQFF	TGTGCCAGCAGCGGCTTAGGGGTATACAATGAGCAGTTCTTC
NA	NA	TRBJ1-1	TRBV19	CASSFSQGPPFNTEAFF	TGTGCCAGTAGTTTTTCGCAGGGGCCGCCCTTTAACACTGAAGCTTTCTTT
NA	NA	TRBJ2-3	TRBV18	CASSPGSKFTDTQYF	TGTGCCAGCTCACCAGGCAGTAAATTCACAGATACGCAGTATTTT
few	TRBD1	TRBJ1-6	TRBV28	CASSNPGQGLNSPLHF	TGTGCCAGCAGTAACCCGGGACAGGGCCTCAATTCACCCCTCCACTTT
NA	TRBD1	TRBJ2-2	TRBV4-2	CASSQAGQGGAGELFF	TGTGCCAGCAGCCAAGCAGGACAGGGGGGGGCCGGGGAGCTGTTTTTT
NA	NA	TRBJ2-7	TRBV7-9	CASSLGEVGGYEQYF	TGTGCCAGCAGCTTAGGGGAGGTGGGAGGCTACGAGCAGTACTTC
NA	NA	TRBJ1-5	TRBV2	CASSEEAGGNQPQHF	TGTGCCAGCAGTGAGGAGGCTGGGGGCAATCAGCCCCAGCATTTT
few	NA	TRBJ1-2	TRBV6-5	CASSYSGPAEEGYTF	TGTGCCAGCAGTTACTCGGGGCCGGCCGAGGAAGGCTACACCTTC
few	TRBD1	TRBJ1-5	TRBV11-3	CASSLLGRQGKIGQPQHF	TGTGCCAGCAGCTTATTGGGGCGACAGGGGAAAATTGGTCAGCCCCAGCATTTT
NA	TRBD2	TRBJ2-7	TRBV5-1	CASSFAGGPGEQYF	TGCGCCAGCAGCTTTGCGGGAGGGCCAGGAGAGCAGTACTTC
few	NA	TRBJ2-2	TRBV2	CASYLSTAGTGELFF	TGTGCCAGCTACCTCTCGACAGCCGGGACCGGGGAGCTGTTTTTT
NA	NA	TRBJ1-5	TRBV5-1	CASSSLMGGQPQHF	TGCGCCAGCAGCTCGCTGATGGGGGGTCAGCCCCAGCATTTT
NA	NA	TRBJ1-4	TRBV5-1	CASSLGDINEKLFF	TGCGCCAGCAGCTTGGGAGACATTAATGAAAAACTGTTTTTT
NA	TRBD1	TRBJ2-5	TRBV4-3	CASSQNQGAGETQYF	TGCGCCAGCAGCCAAAACCAGGGGGCGGGGGAGACCCAGTACTTC
once	NA	TRBJ1-5	TRBV5-1	CASSLGGTSNQPQHF	TGCGCCAGCAGCTTGGGGGGCACTAGCAATCAGCCCCAGCATTTT
NA	TRBD2	TRBJ2-1	TRBV6-1	CASSEAGRSGRNYNEQFF	TGTGCCAGCAGTGAAGCAGGGAGGAGCGGGAGGAACTACAATGAGCAGTTCTTC